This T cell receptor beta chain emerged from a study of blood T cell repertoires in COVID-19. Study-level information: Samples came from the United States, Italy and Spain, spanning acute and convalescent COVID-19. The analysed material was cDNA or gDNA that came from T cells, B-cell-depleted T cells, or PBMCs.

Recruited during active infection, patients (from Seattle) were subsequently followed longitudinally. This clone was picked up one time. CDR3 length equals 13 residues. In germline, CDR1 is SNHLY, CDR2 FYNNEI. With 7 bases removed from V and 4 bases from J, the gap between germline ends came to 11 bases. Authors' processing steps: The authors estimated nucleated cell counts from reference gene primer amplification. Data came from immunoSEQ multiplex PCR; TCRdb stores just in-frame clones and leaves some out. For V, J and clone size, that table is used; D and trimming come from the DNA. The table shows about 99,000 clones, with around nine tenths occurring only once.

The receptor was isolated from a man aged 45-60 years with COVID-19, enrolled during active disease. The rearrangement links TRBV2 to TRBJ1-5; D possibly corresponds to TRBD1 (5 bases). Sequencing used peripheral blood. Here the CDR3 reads CASMRQYNQPQHF. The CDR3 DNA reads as TGTGCCAGCATGAGACAGTATAATCAGCCCCAGCATTTT.